These 7 T cell receptor beta chains share one sample of origin, sequenced in a study of cytomegalovirus exposure and HLA in healthy donors. This PCR relied on a set of 60 Vbeta primers and 13 Jbeta primers. Assay used: immunoSEQ multiplex PCR; TCRdb lists only in-frame clones, some missing. The repertoire holds over 110,000 clones, with roughly 80% as singletons. The sample taken for sequencing was PBMCs. All receptors come from a man aged 35-49 years in good health and CMV-seronegative.

The rearrangement joins TRBV13 to TRBJ1-1; D not resolved. Germline V gene lookup returns CDR1 PRHDT and CDR2 FYEKMQ (reference sequence). Trimming took off 5 bases at V and 7 bases at J, with 8 bases between the two ends. The CDR3 consists of 11 residues. The CDR3 loop reads CASSGGLEAFF. The DNA for the CDR3 is TGTGCCAGCAGCGGAGGCCTTGAAGCTTTCTTT.

The genes are TRBV5-1 and TRBJ1-6; TRBD1 is a possible D gene (6 bases). The CDR3 has 15 amino acids. Germline CDR1 is SGHRS and CDR2 is YFSETQ. V was trimmed by 4 bases and J by 3 bases, leaving 11 bases between them. The CDR3 sequence is CASSPGTLYNSPLHF. Here the CDR3 DNA reads TGCGCCAGCAGCCCCGGGACACTCTATAATTCACCCCTCCACTTT. Drawing the rest from reference TRBV5-1 and TRBJ1-6, the complete variable domain is KAGVTQTPRYLIKTRGQQVTLSCSPISGHRSVSWYQQTPGQGLQFLFEYFSETQRNKGNFPGRFSGRQFSNSRSEMNVSTLELGDSALYLCASSPGTLYNSPLHFGNGTRLTVT.

This clone was counted only a few times. The chain couples TRBV5-1 to TRBJ2-5; possible D gene TRBD1, 5 bases. The CDR3 has 12 residues. CDR1 SGHRS and CDR2 YFSETQ come from the germline V gene. The germline V and J ends were trimmed by 0 bases and 5 bases, with 5 bases remaining between them. The CDR3 sequence: CASSLEGETQYF. DNA of the CDR3: TGCGCCAGCAGCTTGGAGGGGGAGACCCAGTACTTC.

This clone is a singleton in its sample. This chain joins TRBV2 and TRBJ1-2; no clear D gene. Trimming removed 8 bases at V and 4 bases at J, with 8 bases between. CDR1 is SNHLY, CDR2 FYNNEI, per germline. The CDR3 length is 11 residues. The DNA for the CDR3 is TGTGCCAGCTCTTCGGGCTATGGCTACACCTTC. This codes for CASSSGYGYTF. Based on the CDR3 plus reference TRBV2 and TRBJ1-2, the full variable domain is EPEVTQTPSHQVTQMGQEVILRCVPISNHLYFYWYRQILGQKVEFLVSFYNNEISEKSEIFDDQFSVERPDGSNFTLKIRSTKLEDSAMYFCASSSGYGYTFGSGTRLTVV.

The genes are TRBV7-2 and TRBJ2-2; TRBD2 matches 7 bases. This CDR3 is built from 16 residues. V was clipped by 5 bases and J by 5 bases; unmatched bases: 11. CDR1 SGHTA and CDR2 FQGNSA come from the germline V gene. The CDR3 here is CASSPSISGGTGELFF. CDR3 bases: TGTGCCAGCAGCCCCTCGATCTCGGGGGGAACCGGGGAGCTGTTTTTT.

This clone was counted once. The rearrangement joins TRBV6-5 to TRBJ2-1, with 10 bases identical to TRBD2. Germline trimming cut 6 bases from V and 10 bases from J; bases unmatched to any gene: 12. The V gene's germline CDR1 is MNHEY and CDR2 SVGAGI. The CDR3 loop spans 15 amino acids. The DNA of the CDR3 is TGTGCCAGCAGACTCAGCGGGGGGGCCCCCGGAGAGCAGTTCTTC. Encoded protein: CASRLSGGAPGEQFF.

The chain is built from TRBV12-5 and TRBJ1-1; 7 nucleotides line up with TRBD1. The CDR3 covers 15 residues. In germline, CDR1 is LGHNT, CDR2 FRNRAP. The trim removed 7 bases at V and 0 bases at J, leaving 8 bases unmatched. The CDR3 sequence: CASARPGTVNTEAFF. The CDR3 region has the DNA TGTGCTAGTGCCCGTCCCGGGACAGTGAACACTGAAGCTTTCTTT.